This T cell receptor beta chain was recorded in a study of control samples from healthy donors and cancer patients. Germline V gives CDR1 LNHDA, CDR2 SQIVND (reference sequence). V shed 4 bases, J shed 4 bases, and the junction held 4 bases outside the gene matches. The CDR3 has 14 amino acids. Profiling relied on immunoSEQ multiplex PCR, and the TCRdb table lists in-frame clones only, not all of them. The sample lists some 100,000 clones; around 90% were seen once. The source material was blood. V usage is TRBV19 and J usage is TRBJ1-1, with 9 bases fitting TRBD1. The origin of this receptor is a human donor in good health. The donor label of this sample is uncertain. The CDR3 protein is CASSNYRGPTEAFF. The CDR3 DNA sequence: TGTGCCAGTAGTAACTACAGGGGGCCCACTGAAGCTTTCTTT. The whole variable domain, filled in from reference TRBV19 and TRBJ1-1, reads DGGITQSPKYLFRKEGQNVTLSCEQNLNHDAMYWYRQDPGQGLRLIYYSQIVNDFQKGDIAEGYSVSREKKESFPLTVTSAQKNPTAFYLCASSNYRGPTEAFFGQGTRLTVV.